This T cell receptor (beta chain) was observed in a study of blood T cell repertoires in COVID-19. At the level of the study: From the United States, Italy and Spain came samples of acute and convalescent COVID-19.

As originally analysed: Reference gene primer amplification yielded estimated nucleated cell counts. Clones were sequenced by immunoSEQ multiplex PCR, and TCRdb holds only the in-frame ones, with some missing. V and J calls and clone size are given by that table; D and trimming were obtained from the DNA. Of about 51,000 clones listed, around nine tenths are singletons. CDR3 length: 13 residues. Trimming removed 3 bases at V and 6 bases at J, with 12 bases between. Germline assignment: CDR1 ENHRY and CDR2 SYGVKD. The clonotype originates from a man aged 55-75 years with acute or convalescent COVID-19. Source material: peripheral blood. This rearrangement joins TRBV10-3 to TRBJ2-7; tentative D call: TRBD2 (5 bases). The CDR3 coding sequence is TGTGCCATCAGTGACGGGGTGAAAGGCGAGCAGTACTTC. It encodes CAISDGVKGEQYF.